Included here is one T cell receptor beta chain sequence, with context. The antigen remains unidentified. The data stem from a study of cytomegalovirus exposure and HLA in healthy donors. Germline V CDR1 and CDR2: SGHTA, FQGTGA. V was pared by 5 bases and J by 7 bases, with 24 bases between. CDR3 size: 17 residues. The PCR used 60 Vbeta and 13 Jbeta primers. The method was immunoSEQ multiplex PCR; TCRdb's version includes in-frame clones alone and lacks a portion of them. Among about 170,000 clones listed, about 82% were seen once. The study, taken as a whole, reports: A later analysis reportedly found fewer N-insertions in an Asian-associated ancestry cluster than the roughly 680-donor mean. Some TCR beta chains (over 150 of them) were listed as cytomegalovirus-associated.

This receptor was taken from a male donor in good health and CMV-seronegative. Sequenced sample: PBMCs. The chain carries TRBV7-3 and TRBJ2-1; weak D call: TRBD2 (6 bases). CDR3 coding DNA: TGTGCCAGCAGCCCCCAGCCGGGACTTCTAGCAGGGAATGAGCAGTTCTTC. This sequence encodes CASSPQPGLLAGNEQFF.